Listed below are T cell receptor beta chains from one sample, sequenced in a study of blood T cell repertoires in COVID-19. TCRdb's copy holds only in-frame clones and misses some; the assay was immunoSEQ multiplex PCR. The sample yields around 250,000 clones, around 82% seen once. The specimen sequenced was peripheral blood. These receptors were collected from a man between 40 and 49 years old with active or convalescent COVID-19. Both conserved end residues are part of each CDR3. Each record gives: J gene, clone size, V gene, D gene, CDR3 DNA, CDR3 protein. D genes are given only for firm matches. The size entry is marked missing in some rows and otherwise reads once, few, many or a size class.

j_gene: TRBJ2-7; abundance: NA; v_gene: TRBV18; d_gene: TRBD1; CDR3nt: TGTGCCAGCTCACCAGAGGACAGGGGGGCCTACGAGCAGTACTTC; CDR3aa: CASSPEDRGAYEQYF
j_gene: TRBJ2-7; abundance: NA; v_gene: TRBV27; d_gene: TRBD2; CDR3nt: TGTGCCAGCAGTCTACGACGACTAGCGGGAGGACCCGGGCAGTACTTC; CDR3aa: CASSLRRLAGGPGQYF
j_gene: TRBJ2-5; abundance: NA; v_gene: TRBV5-6; d_gene: NA; CDR3nt: TGTGCCAGCAGCTTCAGGGGTCGGGAGACCCAGTACTTC; CDR3aa: CASSFRGRETQYF
j_gene: TRBJ2-5; abundance: once; v_gene: TRBV7-2; d_gene: NA; CDR3nt: TGTGCCAGCAGCTTAATGGCGGCCGCCGAGACCCAGTACTTC; CDR3aa: CASSLMAAAETQYF
j_gene: TRBJ1-2; abundance: NA; v_gene: TRBV7-2; d_gene: NA; CDR3nt: TGTGCCAGCAGCTTAGCTCGGGGGGGTGGCTATGGCTACACCTTC; CDR3aa: CASSLARGGGYGYTF
j_gene: TRBJ1-5; abundance: NA; v_gene: TRBV16; d_gene: NA; CDR3nt: TGTGCCAGCAGCCAATCACTCCAGCCCCAGCATTTT; CDR3aa: CASSQSLQPQHF
j_gene: TRBJ2-3; abundance: NA; v_gene: TRBV4-1; d_gene: TRBD2; CDR3nt: TGCGCCAGCAGCCAAGTTTTTGGTAGCGGGATGCTTGCAGATACGCAGTATTTT; CDR3aa: CASSQVFGSGMLADTQYF
j_gene: TRBJ2-3; abundance: NA; v_gene: TRBV29-1; d_gene: TRBD2; CDR3nt: TGCAGCGTCCCAACTAGCGGGGGATTCACAGATACGCAGTATTTT; CDR3aa: CSVPTSGGFTDTQYF
j_gene: TRBJ2-3; abundance: NA; v_gene: TRBV18; d_gene: TRBD1; CDR3nt: TGTGCCAGCTCACCACCGGTCGGGACAGGGTTAACAGATACGCAGTATTTT; CDR3aa: CASSPPVGTGLTDTQYF
j_gene: TRBJ1-5; abundance: NA; v_gene: TRBV7-2; d_gene: TRBD1; CDR3nt: TGTGCCAGCAGCATCACGGGGACAGGGGGGTCTAGCAATCAGCCCCAGCATTTT; CDR3aa: CASSITGTGGSSNQPQHF
j_gene: TRBJ2-5; abundance: NA; v_gene: TRBV6-5; d_gene: NA; CDR3nt: TGTGCCAGCAGTTACCGGGTCAGCCTAGGCGAGACCCAGTACTTC; CDR3aa: CASSYRVSLGETQYF
j_gene: TRBJ1-5; abundance: NA; v_gene: TRBV7-9; d_gene: NA; CDR3nt: TGTGCCAGCAGCTTAGGGGATTTCGAGGGTCAGCCCCAGCATTTT; CDR3aa: CASSLGDFEGQPQHF
j_gene: TRBJ2-1; abundance: NA; v_gene: TRBV14; d_gene: TRBD2; CDR3nt: TGTGCCAGCAGCCCGCTAGCGGGGGCTTACAATGAGCAGTTCTTC; CDR3aa: CASSPLAGAYNEQFF
j_gene: TRBJ1-1; abundance: NA; v_gene: TRBV2; d_gene: NA; CDR3nt: TGTGCCAGCAGCTACCAGACAGGTCAGGCCACTGAAGCTTTCTTT; CDR3aa: CASSYQTGQATEAFF
j_gene: TRBJ2-3; abundance: once; v_gene: TRBV10-3; d_gene: TRBD1; CDR3nt: TGTGCCATCAGTGAGACAGGGGGAGTAAGCACAGATACGCAGTATTTT; CDR3aa: CAISETGGVSTDTQYF
j_gene: TRBJ1-2; abundance: NA; v_gene: TRBV4-2; d_gene: NA; CDR3nt: TGTGCCAGCAGCCAAGATCCGGGGTCTTATGGCTACACCTTC; CDR3aa: CASSQDPGSYGYTF
j_gene: TRBJ1-5; abundance: NA; v_gene: TRBV6-5; d_gene: TRBD1; CDR3nt: TGTGCCAGCACAGGACAGGGGGGATCAGGGCCCCAGCATTTT; CDR3aa: CASTGQGGSGPQHF
j_gene: TRBJ2-5; abundance: NA; v_gene: TRBV11-3; d_gene: TRBD2; CDR3nt: TGTGCCAGCAGCTCAATCGCCAGCGGGAGTCTAGAGACCCAGTACTTC; CDR3aa: CASSSIASGSLETQYF
j_gene: TRBJ2-7; abundance: NA; v_gene: TRBV19; d_gene: NA; CDR3nt: TGTGCCAGTAGTATATCGGCTGACTCCTCCTACGAGCAGTACTTC; CDR3aa: CASSISADSSYEQYF
j_gene: TRBJ1-4; abundance: NA; v_gene: TRBV19; d_gene: TRBD1; CDR3nt: TGTGCCAGTAGTATCCCGGGACAGAATAATGAAAAACTGTTTTTT; CDR3aa: CASSIPGQNNEKLFF
j_gene: TRBJ1-2; abundance: once; v_gene: TRBV27; d_gene: TRBD1; CDR3nt: TGTGCCAGCAGGCGATTTGACAGGGAAGCTGGCTACACCTTC; CDR3aa: CASRRFDREAGYTF
j_gene: TRBJ2-7; abundance: NA; v_gene: TRBV10-2; d_gene: TRBD1; CDR3nt: TGCGCCAGCAGTCGAGGGGGCCCATACGAGCAGTACTTC; CDR3aa: CASSRGGPYEQYF
j_gene: TRBJ2-5; abundance: NA; v_gene: TRBV25-1; d_gene: NA; CDR3nt: TGTGCCAGCAGCCAACAAGGGACTCGAGAGACCCAGTACTTC; CDR3aa: CASSQQGTRETQYF
j_gene: TRBJ2-5; abundance: NA; v_gene: TRBV4-1; d_gene: NA; CDR3nt: TGCGCCAGCAGCCCCGCGGTCCTCCAAGAGACCCAGTACTTC; CDR3aa: CASSPAVLQETQYF
j_gene: TRBJ2-2; abundance: once; v_gene: TRBV24-1; d_gene: TRBD1; CDR3nt: TGTGCCACCAGTGGGCAGGGGGCGCGGTACACCGGGGAGCTGTTTTTT; CDR3aa: CATSGQGARYTGELFF
j_gene: TRBJ2-5; abundance: NA; v_gene: TRBV9; d_gene: TRBD2; CDR3nt: TGTGCCAGCAGCGCCCCTGGGACTAGCGGACAAGAGACCCAGTACTTC; CDR3aa: CASSAPGTSGQETQYF
j_gene: TRBJ1-2; abundance: once; v_gene: TRBV25-1; d_gene: NA; CDR3nt: TGTGCCAGCAGTCCCGCAGTGACAGCCTATGGCTACACCTTC; CDR3aa: CASSPAVTAYGYTF
j_gene: TRBJ1-2; abundance: NA; v_gene: TRBV3-1/TRBV3-2; d_gene: NA; CDR3nt: TGTGCCAGCAGCCAAGCCTTGGGGAGCGGCTACACCTTC; CDR3aa: CASSQALGSGYTF
j_gene: TRBJ1-1; abundance: NA; v_gene: TRBV1; d_gene: NA; CDR3nt: TGCACCAGCAGCCAATACAAGAACACTGAAGCTTTCTTT; CDR3aa: CTSSQYKNTEAFF
j_gene: TRBJ1-1; abundance: NA; v_gene: TRBV19; d_gene: NA; CDR3nt: TGTGCCAGTAGTATAGGGCAGGCGAACACTGAAGCTTTCTTT; CDR3aa: CASSIGQANTEAFF
j_gene: TRBJ1-2; abundance: NA; v_gene: TRBV7-8; d_gene: TRBD1; CDR3nt: TGTGCCAGCAGCTCGGACAGGGCCGGCTATGGCTACACCTTC; CDR3aa: CASSSDRAGYGYTF
j_gene: TRBJ1-4; abundance: NA; v_gene: TRBV12-3/TRBV12-4; d_gene: NA; CDR3nt: TGTGCCAGCAGGAGGGATCGGGAAAAACTGTTTTTT; CDR3aa: CASRRDREKLFF
j_gene: TRBJ1-2; abundance: NA; v_gene: TRBV6-5; d_gene: NA; CDR3nt: TGTGCCACTACAAGGTCGGGACTGGACTATGGCTACACCTTC; CDR3aa: CATTRSGLDYGYTF
j_gene: TRBJ2-7; abundance: NA; v_gene: TRBV3-1/TRBV3-2; d_gene: NA; CDR3nt: TGTGCCAGCAGGACACGTGGCAGCTACGAGCAGTACTTC; CDR3aa: CASRTRGSYEQYF